Below are 10 T cell receptor beta chains sequenced from a single sample in a study of blood T cell repertoires in COVID-19. Sequencing was performed with immunoSEQ multiplex PCR; in TCRdb, only in-frame clones are kept and a portion is missing. This sample has hundreds of thousands of clones, with roughly 84% found just once. Sequencing input: peripheral blood. Receptors originate from a woman between 40 and 50 years old with active or convalescent COVID-19.

The chain links TRBV7-2 to TRBJ1-2; no reliable D call. Trimming shortened V by 2 bases and J by 4 bases, and 14 bases separated the two germline ends. The V gene's germline CDR1 is SGHTA and CDR2 FQGNSA. The CDR3 loop spans 15 amino acids. The CDR3 is CASSLLHSLSYGYTF. The CDR3 DNA reads TGTGCCAGCAGCTTATTACACAGCCTTTCCTATGGCTACACCTTC.

This chain connects TRBV7-3 to TRBJ2-1, with 8 bases fitting TRBD1. V shed 1 base, J shed 6 bases, and the junction held 8 bases outside the gene matches. The length of the CDR3 is 16 residues. Germline CDR1 SGHTA, CDR2 FQGTGA. The CDR3 region has the DNA TGTGCCAGCAGCTTAAAACGGGACAGGCGGCTCAATGAGCAGTTCTTC. Protein product: CASSLKRDRRLNEQFF.

This chain joins TRBV5-1 and TRBJ1-4; weak D call: TRBD1 (5 bases). Germline loops: CDR1 SGHRS, CDR2 YFSETQ. CDR3 size: 14 residues. V lost 5 bases and J lost 4, with 12 bases in between. CDR3 region: CASRPGTNNEKLFF. In nucleotides, the CDR3 is TGCGCCAGCAGGCCCGGGACTAATAATGAAAAACTGTTTTTT.

The chain combines TRBV27 with TRBJ2-1, with a weak D call TRBD2 (6 bases). The V end lost 3 bases, the J end lost 8 bases, and 23 bases lay between the germline ends. The germline V gene encodes CDR1 MNHEY and CDR2 SMNVEV (reference sequence). The length of the CDR3 is 17 residues. DNA of the CDR3: TGTGCCAGCAGTTTGTTTTGGAGGGGCGACGGGTTTTATGAGCAGTTCTTC. This codes for CASSLFWRGDGFYEQFF.

The chain joins TRBV11-1 to TRBJ1-6; 8 bases map to TRBD1. The length of the CDR3 is 15 residues. V lost 4 bases, J lost 9 bases, and 8 bases stayed unmatched. CDR1 and CDR2 from the germline V gene are SGHAT and FQDESV (reference sequence). Written as DNA, the CDR3 is TGTGCCAGCAGCTCCCTAGACAGGGGACCTTCACCCCTCCACTTT. It encodes CASSSLDRGPSPLHF.

The rearrangement links TRBV6-4 to TRBJ2-1; 9 bases match TRBD1. The germline CDR1 and CDR2 sequences are MRHNA and SNTAGT. Trimming cost V 4 bases and J 7 bases; bases outside gene matches: 11. CDR3 length: 16 residues. CDR3 in DNA: TGTGCCAGCAGTGCAACAGGGGGCGGATTTGAAAATGAGCAGTTCTTC. Translation: CASSATGGGFENEQFF.

The chain links TRBV5-1 to TRBJ2-2, with D unresolved. The length of the CDR3 is 15 residues. Germline V gives CDR1 SGHRS, CDR2 YFSETQ. V gave up 4 bases and J gave up 0 bases, with 10 bases separating them. The CDR3 DNA sequence: TGCGCCAGCAGCACCCTAGATCCGAACACCGGGGAGCTGTTTTTT. It codes for CASSTLDPNTGELFF.

The CDR3 here is CASSLGPTTGYTTTNEKLFF. DNA for the CDR3: TGTGCCAGCAGTTTAGGCCCGACGACAGGGTATACTACAACTAATGAAAAACTGTTTTTT. The chain joins TRBV28 to TRBJ1-4; 7 positions match TRBD1. V lost 2 bases and J lost 0; bases outside the gene matches: 15. The CDR3 covers 20 residues. The V gene's germline CDR1 is MDHEN and CDR2 SYDVKM.

J is TRBJ2-1 and V is TRBV27; TRBD2 agrees at 8 bases. The CDR3 extends over 16 amino acids. CDR1 is MNHEY and CDR2 is SMNVEV in the germline V gene (reference sequence). V lost 7 bases and J lost 1; bases outside the gene matches: 9. CDR3 nucleotides: TGTGCCAGCAATTCACACCGGGGGGGGTCCTACAATGAGCAGTTCTTC. It specifies CASNSHRGGSYNEQFF.

This chain links TRBV11-3 with TRBJ2-3, with D possibly being TRBD1 (6 bases). The V end was cut by 4 bases, the J end by 3 bases, with 11 bases between. The CDR3 is 14 residues long. The germline V gene has CDR1 SGHNT and CDR2 YENEEA. CDR3 sequence (DNA): TGTGCCAGCAGCTCTCAGGGGCGGACAGATACGCAGTATTTT. It is translated as CASSSQGRTDTQYF.